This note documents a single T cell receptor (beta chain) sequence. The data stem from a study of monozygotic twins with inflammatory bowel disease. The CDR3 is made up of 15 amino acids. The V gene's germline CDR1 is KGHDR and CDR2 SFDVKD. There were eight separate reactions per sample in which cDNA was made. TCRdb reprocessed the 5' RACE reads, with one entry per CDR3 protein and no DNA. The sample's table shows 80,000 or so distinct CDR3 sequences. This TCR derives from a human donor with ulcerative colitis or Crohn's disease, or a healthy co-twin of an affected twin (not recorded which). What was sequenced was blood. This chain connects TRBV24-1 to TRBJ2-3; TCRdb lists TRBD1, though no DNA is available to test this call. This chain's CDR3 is CATSKGGSERDTQYF.